This TCR beta chain stems from a study of metastatic and nonmetastatic thyroid tumors. This clone was found many times. Every patient was untreated before thyroid surgery. CDR1 is SGHDT and CDR2 is YYEEEE in the germline V gene. This CDR3 has 14 residues. Trimming cost V 2 bases and J 5 bases, with 14 bases left between them. With MiXCR, TCRdb reprocessed the PCR reads. Among about 29,000 clones listed, 15% to 20% were seen once. This rearrangement joins TRBV5-6 to TRBJ2-7; tentative D call: TRBD1 (6 bases). The sequencing sample was made of blood. The sequence was collected from a female donor with papillary thyroid cancer or a benign thyroid nodule (not recorded which). Some clones in this sample may be carry-over from other donors' samples. The CDR3 region is CASSFNTGPDEQYF. The CDR3 nucleotides read TGTGCCAGCAGCTTTAATACAGGGCCGGACGAGCAGTACTTC.